These 17 T cell receptor beta chains were sequenced from one sample in a study of cytomegalovirus exposure and HLA in healthy donors. The PCR made use of 60 Vbeta and 13 Jbeta primers. Clones were sequenced by immunoSEQ multiplex PCR, and TCRdb holds only the in-frame ones, with some missing. The data contain 140,000 to 150,000 clones, about 80% of them singletons. The sample taken for sequencing was PBMCs. These receptors all stem from a woman under 40 in good health and CMV-seronegative.

With respect to this clone: An end of the junction differs from the germline gene, which may be a read error. The chain couples TRBV10-3 to TRBJ2-5; the D gene is possibly TRBD2 (6 bases). This CDR3 is built from 13 residues. The germline V gene has CDR1 ENHRY and CDR2 SYGVKD. The CDR3 protein is CAVRVEGGETQYF. The CDR3 DNA sequence: TGTGCCGTCAGGGTGGAGGGCGGAGAGACCCAGTACTTC.

This chain joins TRBV5-6 and TRBJ1-1; no firm D call. This CDR3 has 14 residues. V was pared by 1 base and J by 3 bases, with 10 bases between. Germline V gene sequence: CDR1 SGHDT, CDR2 YYEEEE. The CDR3 DNA reads TGTGCCAGCAGCTTGCGCCCAAGAGACACTGAAGCTTTCTTT. Its protein is CASSLRPRDTEAFF.

This clone has a single count. V is TRBV27 and J is TRBJ1-1; D perhaps matches TRBD1 (5 bases). The V end lost 6 bases, the J end lost 1 base, and 15 bases lay between the germline ends. Per germline, CDR1 MNHEY and CDR2 SMNVEV (reference sequence). The CDR3 consists of 15 residues. The CDR3 sequence: CASRPTTAKNTEAFF. As DNA, the CDR3 is TGTGCCAGCAGGCCTACGACAGCGAAGAACACTGAAGCTTTCTTT.

The chain uses TRBV7-2 and TRBJ1-4, with D hard to call. Germline V gives CDR1 SGHTA, CDR2 FQGNSA. The CDR3 is 13 residues long. V was trimmed by 5 bases and J by 8 bases, leaving 12 bases between them. CDR3 sequence reads: CASSAQVREKLFF. In DNA, the CDR3 is TGTGCCAGCAGCGCTCAGGTTCGCGAAAAACTGTTTTTT.

J is TRBJ2-2 and V is TRBV15, with D maybe TRBD1 (6 bases). Deletions cut 3 bases from V and 7 bases from J, with 15 bases between. CDR1 is LNHNV and CDR2 is YYDKDF in the germline V gene (reference sequence). This CDR3 has 15 residues. CDR3 sequence: CATSSQLRGGGELFF. For the CDR3, the DNA is TGTGCCACCAGCAGTCAGCTCAGGGGTGGCGGGGAGCTGTTTTTT.

A few counts support this clone. The genes are TRBV5-4 and TRBJ2-3; TRBD2 aligns across 7 bases. Trimming cost V 4 bases and J 1 base; bases outside gene matches: 6. The germline V gene encodes CDR1 SGHNT and CDR2 YYREEE (reference sequence). This CDR3 region has 15 residues. CDR3 DNA: TGTGCCAGCAGCCTATCTAGCGGAGGCACAGATACGCAGTATTTT. Translation gives CASSLSSGGTDTQYF.

This chain links TRBV18 with TRBJ1-4; 7 positions match TRBD1. The ends lost 0 bases at V and 4 bases at J; junction bases unmatched: 8. Looked up from germline, CDR1 is KGHSH and CDR2 is LQKENI. The CDR3 totals 17 residues. CDR3 region: CASSPPRQGVYNEKLFF. CDR3 bases: TGTGCCAGCTCACCACCTCGGCAGGGGGTGTATAATGAAAAACTGTTTTTT.

The J gene is TRBJ2-3, the V gene TRBV7-6; 7 bases are a match to TRBD2. The CDR3 is 15 residues long. The J segment lost 2 bases and the V segment lost 1 base, leaving 3 bases of the junction unmatched. Germline-derived CDR1 and CDR2 are SGHVS and FNYEAQ. This CDR3 reads CASSLVGGSTDTQYF. The CDR3 DNA reads as TGTGCCAGCAGCTTAGTGGGGGGGTCCACAGATACGCAGTATTTT.

The rearrangement uses TRBV19 and TRBJ1-2, with 7 bases that match TRBD1. Germline V gene lookup returns CDR1 LNHDA and CDR2 SQIVND (reference sequence). V gave up 8 bases and J gave up 7 bases; unmatched junction bases: 7. This CDR3 is 12 amino acids long. The CDR3 bases are TGTGCCAGTGCCCAGGGGGTAACTGGCTACACCTTC. Amino acid sequence: CASAQGVTGYTF.

The chain uses TRBV19 and TRBJ1-1, with D possibly matching TRBD1 (5 bases). V was trimmed by 6 bases and J by 1 base, leaving 12 bases between them. The CDR3 contains 14 residues. The germline CDR1 and CDR2 sequences are LNHDA and SQIVND (reference sequence). As DNA, the CDR3 is TGTGCCAGTAGCCTCATGGGGGGGAACACTGAAGCTTTCTTT. Translated: CASSLMGGNTEAFF.

As DNA, the CDR3 is TGTGCCTGGAGTCCGACCCGGACAGGGCCCAATGAGCAGTTCTTC. This sequence encodes CAWSPTRTGPNEQFF. V gene TRBV30 combines with J gene TRBJ2-1, with 8 bases matching TRBD1. J was trimmed by 6 bases and V by 2 bases; bases with no gene match: 9. This CDR3 spans 15 amino acids. Germline V lookup: CDR1 GTSNPN, CDR2 SVGIG (reference sequence).

This chain uses TRBV6-5 with TRBJ2-7; 7 bases line up with TRBD1. This CDR3 has 15 amino acids. Germline trimming cut 7 bases from V and 3 bases from J; bases unmatched to any gene: 12. The germline CDR1 and CDR2 sequences are MNHEY and SVGAGI. The CDR3 loop reads CASTRTGTAIYEQYF. CDR3 sequence (DNA): TGTGCCAGCACCCGAACCGGGACAGCGATCTACGAGCAGTACTTC.

V and J are TRBV19 and TRBJ1-1; the match to TRBD1 covers 10 bases. The CDR3 is made up of 16 amino acids. The V gene end was trimmed by 7 bases and the J gene end by 3 bases; junction bases not matched to a gene: 11. The germline V gene has CDR1 LNHDA and CDR2 SQIVND (reference sequence). The CDR3 spells CASIPDRGLGDTEAFF. The CDR3 DNA reads as TGTGCCAGTATCCCTGACAGGGGGCTTGGGGACACTGAAGCTTTCTTT.

This chain links TRBV10-3 with TRBJ2-6; a possible D gene is TRBD2 (5 bases). The germline V gene has CDR1 ENHRY and CDR2 SYGVKD. The CDR3 is 15 amino acids. V was clipped by 4 bases and J by 1 base, with 8 bases between them. CDR3 DNA: TGTGCCATCAGTGGGGGAGATTCTGGGGCCAACGTCCTGACTTTC. Its translation: CAISGGDSGANVLTF.

V is TRBV5-8 and J is TRBJ1-2; 7 bases match TRBD1. The V gene's germline CDR1 is SGHTS and CDR2 YDEGEE. After removal of 7 bases from V and 5 bases from J, the junction contained 8 bases not matched to a gene. This CDR3 has 13 amino acids. CDR3: CASRRTGGYGYTF. CDR3 DNA: TGTGCCAGCCGGAGGACAGGCGGATATGGCTACACCTTC.

V gene TRBV6-6 combines with J gene TRBJ1-2; TRBD1 agrees at 7 bases. The germline gives CDR1 MNHNY, CDR2 SVGAGI (reference sequence). CDR3 length: 14 residues. V shed 4 bases and J 4 bases; nucleotides not matched to a gene: 6. The CDR3 here is CASSLGTEFYGYTF. The CDR3 DNA is TGTGCCAGCAGTTTGGGGACAGAATTCTATGGCTACACCTTC.

This clone was seen only a few times. The gene calls are TRBV5-6 and TRBJ2-1; 7 positions agree with TRBD2. Germline trimming cut 0 bases from V and 3 bases from J; bases unmatched to any gene: 6. CDR1 and CDR2 from the germline V gene are SGHDT and YYEEEE. The CDR3 extends over 16 amino acids. CDR3 amino acids: CASSLAVGGSYNEQFF. CDR3 nucleotide sequence: TGTGCCAGCAGCTTGGCCGTGGGGGGGAGCTACAATGAGCAGTTCTTC.